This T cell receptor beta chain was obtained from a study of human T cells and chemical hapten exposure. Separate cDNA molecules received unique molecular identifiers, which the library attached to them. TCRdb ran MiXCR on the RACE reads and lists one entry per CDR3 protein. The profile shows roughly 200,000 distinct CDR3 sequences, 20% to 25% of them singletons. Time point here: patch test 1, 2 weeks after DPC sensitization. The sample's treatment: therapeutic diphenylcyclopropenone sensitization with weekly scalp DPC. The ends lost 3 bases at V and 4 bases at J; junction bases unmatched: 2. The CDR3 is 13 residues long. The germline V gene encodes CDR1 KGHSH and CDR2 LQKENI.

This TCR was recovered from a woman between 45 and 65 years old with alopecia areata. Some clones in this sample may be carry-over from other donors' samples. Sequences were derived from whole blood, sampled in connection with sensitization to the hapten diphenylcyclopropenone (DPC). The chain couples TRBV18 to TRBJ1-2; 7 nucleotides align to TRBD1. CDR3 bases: TGTGCCAGCTCACCGTCAGGGGGCTATGGCTACACCTTC. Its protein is CASSPSGGYGYTF.